The rows below give T cell receptor beta chains drawn from one sample of a study of OX40 agonist ivuxolimab in advanced cancers. Produced via immunoSEQ multiplex PCR; TCRdb's table is partial and in-frame only. The table records around 16,000 clones, roughly 81% of them present only once. The material was CD4+ or CD8+ T cells sorted from blood, obtained in a trial of the OX40 agonist ivuxolimab. The receptors come from an adult with an advanced solid tumor such as melanoma, head and neck, liver or kidney cancer. Both conserved end residues are part of each CDR3. Each record gives: V gene, clone size, D gene, J gene, CDR3 protein, CDR3 DNA. The D gene is left open where the match is weak. Clone size is shown for a subset of rows, as once, few, many or a class of expanded clone.

v_call: TRBV7-4
clone_size: NA
d_call: TRBD1
j_call: TRBJ1-5
cdr3_aa: CASSPDREGNQPQHF
cdr3_nt: TGTGCCAGCAGCCCGGACAGGGAGGGAAATCAGCCCCAGCATTTT

v_call: TRBV7-8
clone_size: NA
d_call: NA
j_call: TRBJ1-4
cdr3_aa: CASSFGGRSPTNEKLFF
cdr3_nt: TGTGCCAGCAGCTTCGGGGGACGGAGCCCAACTAATGAAAAACTGTTTTTT

v_call: TRBV6-1
clone_size: NA
d_call: NA
j_call: TRBJ1-1
cdr3_aa: CASIRNTEAFF
cdr3_nt: TGTGCCAGCATAAGGAACACTGAAGCTTTCTTT

v_call: TRBV28
clone_size: NA
d_call: TRBD2
j_call: TRBJ2-2
cdr3_aa: CASSFLLAGGTGELFF
cdr3_nt: TGTGCCAGCAGTTTTCTCCTAGCGGGAGGTACCGGGGAGCTGTTTTTT

v_call: TRBV7-9
clone_size: medium-sized
d_call: NA
j_call: TRBJ2-7
cdr3_aa: CASSFGGNLYEQYF
cdr3_nt: TGTGCCAGCAGCTTTGGCGGGAACCTCTACGAGCAGTACTTC

v_call: TRBV2
clone_size: NA
d_call: TRBD2
j_call: TRBJ2-5
cdr3_aa: CASSDGLAGMETQYF
cdr3_nt: TGTGCCAGCAGTGATGGGCTAGCGGGGATGGAGACCCAGTACTTC

v_call: TRBV6-1
clone_size: NA
d_call: NA
j_call: TRBJ1-1
cdr3_aa: CASTRGTEAFF
cdr3_nt: TGTGCCAGCACCCGAGGTACTGAAGCTTTCTTT

v_call: TRBV5-6
clone_size: few
d_call: NA
j_call: TRBJ1-6
cdr3_aa: CASLRYDNSPLHF
cdr3_nt: TGTGCCAGCTTGAGATACGATAATTCACCCCTCCACTTT

v_call: TRBV7-9
clone_size: NA
d_call: NA
j_call: TRBJ2-1
cdr3_aa: CASILTSSYNEQFF
cdr3_nt: TGTGCCAGCATCCTCACTAGCTCCTACAATGAGCAGTTCTTC

v_call: TRBV11-2
clone_size: NA
d_call: NA
j_call: TRBJ2-1
cdr3_aa: CASSALGLSLDEQFF
cdr3_nt: TGTGCCAGCAGCGCACTAGGACTTAGCTTGGATGAGCAGTTCTTC

v_call: TRBV5-1
clone_size: NA
d_call: NA
j_call: TRBJ2-1
cdr3_aa: CASSLTGSYEQFF
cdr3_nt: TGCGCCAGCAGCTTAACAGGGTCATATGAGCAGTTCTTC

v_call: TRBV11-2
clone_size: NA
d_call: NA
j_call: TRBJ1-1
cdr3_aa: CASSLIARNTEAFF
cdr3_nt: TGTGCCAGCAGCTTAATAGCCAGGAACACTGAAGCTTTCTTT

v_call: TRBV29-1
clone_size: NA
d_call: TRBD1
j_call: TRBJ2-7
cdr3_aa: CSVDTGGSYEQYF
cdr3_nt: TGCAGCGTTGATACAGGGGGGTCCTACGAGCAGTACTTC

v_call: TRBV9
clone_size: NA
d_call: NA
j_call: TRBJ2-2
cdr3_aa: CASSVVGVTNTGELFF
cdr3_nt: TGTGCCAGCAGCGTAGTTGGGGTCACGAACACCGGGGAGCTGTTTTTT

v_call: TRBV25-1
clone_size: NA
d_call: NA
j_call: TRBJ2-2
cdr3_aa: CASSEAGDTGELFF
cdr3_nt: TGTGCCAGCAGTGAGGCAGGGGACACCGGGGAGCTGTTTTTT

v_call: TRBV14
clone_size: NA
d_call: TRBD2
j_call: TRBJ2-7
cdr3_aa: CASSPLAGYYEQYF
cdr3_nt: TGTGCCAGCAGCCCACTAGCGGGCTACTACGAGCAGTACTTC

v_call: TRBV9
clone_size: NA
d_call: TRBD1
j_call: TRBJ1-2
cdr3_aa: CASSAVSSGGLYGYTF
cdr3_nt: TGTGCCAGCAGCGCAGTTTCCTCAGGGGGCCTCTATGGCTACACCTTC

v_call: TRBV6-5
clone_size: once
d_call: TRBD2
j_call: TRBJ2-1
cdr3_aa: CASSYGAGGYEQFF
cdr3_nt: TGTGCCAGCAGTTACGGGGCGGGAGGGTATGAGCAGTTCTTC

v_call: TRBV4-3
clone_size: NA
d_call: TRBD2
j_call: TRBJ2-1
cdr3_aa: CASSQEASGLYNEQFF
cdr3_nt: TGCGCCAGCAGCCAAGAGGCTAGCGGGCTGTACAATGAGCAGTTCTTC

v_call: TRBV27
clone_size: NA
d_call: TRBD2
j_call: TRBJ2-7
cdr3_aa: CASGASSGAPSYEQYF
cdr3_nt: TGTGCCTCCGGGGCCTCTAGCGGGGCCCCCTCCTACGAGCAGTACTTC

v_call: TRBV11-3
clone_size: NA
d_call: NA
j_call: TRBJ2-1
cdr3_aa: CASSLDPTREQFF
cdr3_nt: TGTGCCAGCAGCCTTGACCCCACCCGAGAGCAGTTCTTC

v_call: TRBV7-7
clone_size: few
d_call: NA
j_call: TRBJ2-7
cdr3_aa: CASSPGANYEQYF
cdr3_nt: TGTGCTAGCAGCCCGGGGGCTAACTACGAGCAGTACTTC

v_call: TRBV29-1
clone_size: NA
d_call: TRBD2
j_call: TRBJ2-2
cdr3_aa: CSQIAGGHTGELFF
cdr3_nt: TGCAGCCAGATAGCGGGAGGGCACACCGGGGAGCTGTTTTTT

v_call: TRBV18
clone_size: NA
d_call: NA
j_call: TRBJ2-7
cdr3_aa: CASSLRGTGYEQYF
cdr3_nt: TGTGCCAGCTCACTTCGGGGTACAGGCTACGAGCAGTACTTC

v_call: TRBV11-2
clone_size: NA
d_call: NA
j_call: TRBJ2-3
cdr3_aa: CATPDSTDTQYF
cdr3_nt: TGTGCCACCCCGGACTCCACAGATACGCAGTATTTT

v_call: TRBV7-3
clone_size: NA
d_call: NA
j_call: TRBJ2-3
cdr3_aa: CASSRRDTDTQYF
cdr3_nt: TGTGCCAGCAGCCGTCGGGACACAGATACGCAGTATTTT

v_call: TRBV7-2
clone_size: NA
d_call: NA
j_call: TRBJ2-7
cdr3_aa: CASSSTGTGYEQYF
cdr3_nt: TGTGCCAGCAGCTCTACCGGGACCGGCTACGAGCAGTACTTC

v_call: TRBV6-1
clone_size: NA
d_call: TRBD1
j_call: TRBJ1-2
cdr3_aa: CASIPGTGLYGYTF
cdr3_nt: TGTGCCAGCATTCCCGGGACAGGGCTCTATGGCTACACCTTC

v_call: TRBV27
clone_size: NA
d_call: NA
j_call: TRBJ2-1
cdr3_aa: CASSLGGGPYNEQFF
cdr3_nt: TGTGCCAGCAGTTTAGGGGGAGGTCCCTACAATGAGCAGTTCTTC

v_call: TRBV7-9
clone_size: NA
d_call: TRBD2
j_call: TRBJ2-3
cdr3_aa: CASSLAAVAGLLDTQYF
cdr3_nt: TGTGCCAGCAGCTTAGCGGCGGTAGCGGGGCTGTTAGATACGCAGTATTTT

v_call: TRBV6-6
clone_size: NA
d_call: NA
j_call: TRBJ2-7
cdr3_aa: CASRAGTPVEQYF
cdr3_nt: TGTGCCAGCAGAGCCGGGACCCCTGTCGAGCAGTACTTC

v_call: TRBV6-1
clone_size: NA
d_call: NA
j_call: TRBJ2-7
cdr3_aa: CASRELVYSYEQYF
cdr3_nt: TGTGCCAGCAGAGAACTAGTCTACTCCTACGAGCAGTACTTC

v_call: TRBV7-6
clone_size: NA
d_call: NA
j_call: TRBJ2-5
cdr3_aa: CASSLGTWGTQETQYF
cdr3_nt: TGTGCCAGCAGCTTAGGGACATGGGGTACGCAAGAGACCCAGTACTTC

v_call: TRBV5-6
clone_size: NA
d_call: NA
j_call: TRBJ2-3
cdr3_aa: CASSWAPRTDTQYF
cdr3_nt: TGTGCCAGCAGCTGGGCCCCTAGGACAGATACGCAGTATTTT

v_call: TRBV27
clone_size: NA
d_call: TRBD2
j_call: TRBJ2-3
cdr3_aa: CASSSAGFSDTQYF
cdr3_nt: TGTGCCAGCAGTTCAGCGGGATTTTCAGATACGCAGTATTTT

v_call: TRBV5-6
clone_size: few
d_call: NA
j_call: TRBJ2-2
cdr3_aa: CASSWPGADTGELFF
cdr3_nt: TGTGCCAGCAGCTGGCCGGGGGCCGACACCGGGGAGCTGTTTTTT

v_call: TRBV19
clone_size: few
d_call: NA
j_call: TRBJ2-5
cdr3_aa: CASSIVAARETQYF
cdr3_nt: TGTGCCAGTAGTATAGTGGCGGCGAGGGAGACCCAGTACTTC

v_call: TRBV27
clone_size: NA
d_call: NA
j_call: TRBJ2-6
cdr3_aa: CASSFSGANVLTF
cdr3_nt: TGTGCCAGCAGTTTCTCTGGGGCCAACGTCCTGACTTTC